This TCR beta chain was sequenced during a study of T-cell memory formation after mild COVID-19. TCRdb reprocessed the 5' RACE reads via MiXCR and lists one record per CDR3 protein. The sample shows about 340,000 distinct CDR3 sequences, approximately 13% of them seen only once. The V gene's germline CDR1 is SNHLY and CDR2 FYNNEI. With 6 bases removed from V and 0 bases from J, the gap between germline ends came to 9 bases. The CDR3 contains 14 residues. The specimen was PBMCs or a T cell subset sorted from them (not recorded which). The chain combines TRBV2 with TRBJ1-5; D call uncertain. This sequence was found in a man younger than 35 who had mild COVID-19 (a few samples of this study predate the infection). Cell type and time point are not known. CDR3 sequence: CASRADVSNQPQHF. The CDR3 nucleotides are TGTGCCAGCAGGGCCGACGTTAGCAATCAGCCCCAGCATTTT.